The 27 T cell receptor beta chains below come from one sample, sequenced in a study of cytomegalovirus exposure and HLA in healthy donors. The PCR employed 60 Vbeta primers together with 13 Jbeta primers. Only in-frame clones appear in the TCRdb table, and some are missing; sequencing was by immunoSEQ multiplex PCR. The sample includes 85,000 to 100,000 clones, around 77% seen only once; the top ten take roughly 3%. Sequences were obtained from PBMCs. These receptors all stem from a man between 40 and 49 years old in good health and CMV-seronegative.

The chain has TRBV30 and TRBJ2-5; D perhaps matches TRBD2 (5 bases). The V gene's germline CDR1 is GTSNPN and CDR2 SVGIG (reference sequence). This CDR3 comprises 15 residues. Trimming stripped 2 bases from V and 1 base from J, with 14 bases between. CDR3 region: CAWSHAGSRQETQYF. The CDR3 region has the DNA TGTGCCTGGAGTCACGCGGGCAGTCGCCAAGAGACCCAGTACTTC.

V and J are TRBV10-3 and TRBJ1-2; D is perhaps TRBD1 (6 bases). V gave up 7 bases and J gave up 5 bases, with 14 bases separating them. The CDR3 runs to 13 residues. Germline loops: CDR1 ENHRY, CDR2 SYGVKD. The CDR3, as DNA: TGTGCCATCACGGTCCTAAGGGGGTATGGCTACACCTTC. It translates to CAITVLRGYGYTF.

This chain connects TRBV5-1 to TRBJ1-1; a weak D match, TRBD1 (6 bases). Trimming pared 4 bases from V and 1 base from J, leaving 14 bases between. CDR3 size: 15 residues. The germline V gene encodes CDR1 SGHRS and CDR2 YFSETQ. The CDR3 protein is CASSEGGGKNTEAFF. The CDR3 bases are TGCGCCAGCAGCGAGGGAGGGGGGAAGAACACTGAAGCTTTCTTT.

The chain recombines TRBV9 with TRBJ1-1; 7 bases agree with TRBD1. Germline values: CDR1 SGDLS, CDR2 YYNGEE. V shed 0 bases and J 3 bases; nucleotides not matched to a gene: 8. This CDR3 comprises 16 residues. The CDR3 reads CASSVGVTGWDTEAFF. The CDR3 coding sequence is TGTGCCAGCAGCGTAGGTGTGACAGGGTGGGACACTGAAGCTTTCTTT. The full variable domain, completed using reference TRBV9 and TRBJ1-1, is DSGVTQTPKHLITATGQRVTLRCSPRSGDLSVYWYQQSLDQGLQFLIQYYNGEERAKGNILERFSAQQFPDLHSELNLSSLELGDSALYFCASSVGVTGWDTEAFFGQGTRLTVV.

This chain links TRBV19 with TRBJ2-2; a possible D gene is TRBD1 (5 bases). V shed 0 bases and J shed 2 bases, with 10 bases lying between them. This CDR3 contains 16 residues. Germline CDR1 is LNHDA and CDR2 is SQIVND (reference sequence). The CDR3 DNA reads as TGTGCCAGTAGTATAGACAGGGCCCCAAACACCGGGGAGCTGTTTTTT. It yields the protein CASSIDRAPNTGELFF.

The chain joins TRBV2 to TRBJ1-5; 9 bases map to TRBD1. Germline CDR1 is SNHLY and CDR2 is FYNNEI. With 3 bases clipped from V and 5 bases from J, the junction kept 2 bases outside the gene matches. The CDR3 contains 14 residues. CDR3 sequence: CASSDRTGDQPQHF. Here the CDR3 DNA reads TGTGCCAGCAGTGACCGGACAGGGGATCAGCCCCAGCATTTT.

The chain couples TRBV6-1 to TRBJ1-3; 9 positions agree with TRBD1. J lost 3 bases, V lost 6 bases, and 6 bases had no gene match. The CDR3 runs 15 residues. Germline lookup yields CDR1 MNHNS and CDR2 SASEGT. The chain's CDR3 is CASSPTGGFGNTIYF. The CDR3, as DNA: TGTGCCAGCAGCCCCACAGGGGGCTTTGGAAACACCATATATTTT.

The chain employs TRBV27 and TRBJ2-1, with 7 bases matching TRBD1. This CDR3 has 15 residues. From germline, CDR1 is MNHEY and CDR2 SMNVEV (reference sequence). Losses at the gene ends were 2 bases for V and 6 bases for J; bases not matched to a gene: 7. This chain's CDR3 is CASSLDRGPANEQFF. The CDR3 nucleotides are TGTGCCAGCAGTTTAGATAGGGGGCCCGCCAATGAGCAGTTCTTC.

The chain carries TRBV30 and TRBJ2-5; tentatively, D is TRBD1 (5 bases). The CDR3 length is 12 residues. Germline CDR1 GTSNPN, CDR2 SVGIG (reference sequence). Trimming pared 0 bases from V and 5 bases from J, leaving 7 bases between. CDR3 region: CAWSVNRETQYF. CDR3 in DNA: TGTGCCTGGAGTGTAAACAGGGAGACCCAGTACTTC.

This clone appeared once. This rearrangement joins TRBV10-2 to TRBJ1-3; D is unresolved. The V gene's germline CDR1 is WSHSY and CDR2 SAAADI. V was trimmed by 4 bases and J by 0 bases, leaving 13 bases between them. This CDR3 spans 16 amino acids. The CDR3 nucleotides read TGCGCCAGCAGTGTAGCGAGCCAAGCCTCTGGAAACACCATATATTTT. This gives the protein CASSVASQASGNTIYF.

This rearrangement joins TRBV6-1 to TRBJ1-2; tentative D call: TRBD1 (5 bases). V was trimmed by 3 bases and J by 0 bases, leaving 17 bases between them. The CDR3 is 17 residues long. Germline lookup yields CDR1 MNHNS and CDR2 SASEGT. CDR3 region: CASSEEIGAPSNYGYTF. The CDR3 coding sequence is TGTGCCAGCAGTGAGGAGATAGGGGCCCCTTCTAACTATGGCTACACCTTC.

The V gene is TRBV5-1, the J gene TRBJ1-4; 7 positions agree with TRBD1. The CDR3 is 18 residues long. Per germline, CDR1 SGHRS and CDR2 YFSETQ. Trimming at V came to 0 bases and at J to 8 bases, leaving 16 bases not matched to a gene. The CDR3 protein is CASSLAGKRQGVGEKLFF. Written as DNA, the CDR3 is TGCGCCAGCAGCTTGGCCGGGAAGCGACAGGGAGTGGGAGAAAAACTGTTTTTT.

This clone was detected once. The J gene is TRBJ2-2, the V gene TRBV19, with D unclear. From germline, CDR1 is LNHDA and CDR2 SQIVND (reference sequence). The CDR3 has 10 amino acids. The CDR3 DNA sequence: TGTCCGCGGAACACCGGGGAGCTGTTTTTT. Protein product: CPRNTGELFF.

In its sample, this clone was seen a few times. The V gene is TRBV29-1, the J gene TRBJ2-5, with D maybe TRBD1 (6 bases). Trimming stripped 5 bases from V and 5 bases from J, with 9 bases between. The CDR3 has 11 amino acids. Germline V lookup: CDR1 SQVTM, CDR2 ANQGSEA. CDR3: CSVRRGETQYF. Written as DNA, the CDR3 is TGCAGCGTTCGCAGGGGTGAGACCCAGTACTTC.

V gene TRBV30 combines with J gene TRBJ1-1; the D is unclear. CDR1 GTSNPN and CDR2 SVGIG come from the germline V gene (reference sequence). The CDR3 loop spans 13 amino acids. The V end was cut by 0 bases, the J end by 1 base, with 6 bases between. The CDR3 region has the DNA TGTGCCTGGAGTGTAAACACGAACACTGAAGCTTTCTTT. It yields the protein CAWSVNTNTEAFF.

The chain carries TRBV7-9 and TRBJ2-5; possible D gene TRBD2, 6 bases. CDR1 and CDR2 (germline): SEHNR, FQNEAQ (reference sequence). Trimming shortened V by 0 bases and J by 4 bases, and 12 bases separated the two germline ends. The CDR3 contains 15 residues. CDR3: CASSLASTSRETQYF. CDR3 nucleotides: TGTGCCAGCAGCTTAGCGAGCACTAGCCGAGAGACCCAGTACTTC.

This chain connects TRBV21-1 to TRBJ2-2; the table's D call, TRBD1, has no DNA check behind it. TRBV21-1 is a listed pseudogene. The CDR3 length is 16 residues. CDR3 region: CASSKLCYRVPGELFF. CDR3 nucleotide sequence: TGTGCCAGCAGCAAACTCTGCTACAGGGTCCCCGGGGAGCTGTTTTTT.

This clone was observed a handful of times. The chain employs TRBV5-8 and TRBJ2-3, with 8 positions matching TRBD1. There are 15 residues in the CDR3. Per germline, CDR1 SGHTS and CDR2 YDEGEE. Losses at the gene ends were 5 bases for V and 2 bases for J; bases not matched to a gene: 7. CDR3 residues: CASRLRQGITDTQYF. Here the CDR3 DNA reads TGTGCCAGCAGGTTAAGACAGGGGATCACAGATACGCAGTATTTT. The full variable domain, in which reference TRBV5-8 and TRBJ2-3 provide the parts outside the CDR3, is EAGVTQSPTHLIKTRGQQATLRCSPISGHTSVYWYQQALGLGLQFLLWYDEGEERNRGNFPPRFSGRQFPNYSSELNVNALELEDSALYLCASRLRQGITDTQYFGPGTRLTVL.

The sample holds one count of this clone. The chain carries TRBV19 and TRBJ1-2; 7 bases map to TRBD1. This CDR3 has 14 amino acids. CDR1 and CDR2 from the germline V gene are LNHDA and SQIVND (reference sequence). V trimming: 6 bases; J trimming: 2 bases; junction bases outside the gene matches: 6. Written as DNA, the CDR3 is TGTGCCAGTAGCCGGGACAGCTCAAACTATGGCTACACCTTC. This translates into CASSRDSSNYGYTF.

This clone was counted a single time. The CDR3 loop is CASSYLRSGELFF. The DNA of the CDR3 is TGTGCCAGCAGTTACCTCAGATCCGGGGAGCTGTTTTTT. The chain is built from TRBV7-9 and TRBJ2-2; no reliable D call. Germline-derived CDR1 and CDR2 are SEHNR and FQNEAQ (reference sequence). V lost 6 bases and J 6 bases, leaving 11 bases between the germline ends. The CDR3 contains 13 residues.

This clone appeared a few times. The chain has TRBV5-1 and TRBJ2-2; 9 bases map to TRBD1. V dropped 4 bases and J dropped 5; count of bases not matched to a gene: 6. The CDR3 contains 15 residues. In germline, CDR1 is SGHRS, CDR2 YFSETQ. CDR3 DNA sequence: TGCGCCAGCAGCCTAGCCGGGACAGGGACCGGGGAGCTGTTTTTT. This codes for CASSLAGTGTGELFF.

This clone was observed a handful of times. The CDR3 DNA reads TGTGCCAGCAGCGTGGAGGGGACCTTTTACTCTGGAAACACCATATATTTT. Its protein is CASSVEGTFYSGNTIYF. V usage is TRBV9 and J usage is TRBJ1-3; possible D gene TRBD1, 5 bases. This CDR3 is 17 amino acids long. Looked up from germline, CDR1 is SGDLS and CDR2 is YYNGEE. Trimming pared 2 bases from V and 0 bases from J, leaving 15 bases between. Combining the CDR3 with reference TRBV9 and TRBJ1-3 gives the whole variable domain DSGVTQTPKHLITATGQRVTLRCSPRSGDLSVYWYQQSLDQGLQFLIQYYNGEERAKGNILERFSAQQFPDLHSELNLSSLELGDSALYFCASSVEGTFYSGNTIYFGEGSWLTVV.

This clone has just a few counts. The gene calls are TRBV19 and TRBJ1-5, with a tentative D call TRBD1 (5 bases). Trimming shortened V by 5 bases and J by 1 base, and 9 bases separated the two germline ends. The CDR3 runs 14 residues. Germline V gene sequence: CDR1 LNHDA, CDR2 SQIVND (reference sequence). CDR3 sequence: CASSDSLSNQPQHF. The CDR3 nucleotides are TGTGCCAGTAGTGACAGTCTAAGCAATCAGCCCCAGCATTTT.

V and J are TRBV19 and TRBJ2-7, with D perhaps TRBD1 (5 bases). Germline assignment: CDR1 LNHDA and CDR2 SQIVND (reference sequence). The CDR3 contains 13 residues. Deletions cut 6 bases from V and 3 bases from J, with 12 bases between. CDR3 coding DNA: TGTGCCAGTAGCTCCACAGGAAACTACGAGCAGTACTTC. It is translated as CASSSTGNYEQYF. Full variable domain (remainder filled in from reference TRBV19 and TRBJ2-7): DGGITQSPKYLFRKEGQNVTLSCEQNLNHDAMYWYRQDPGQGLRLIYYSQIVNDFQKGDIAEGYSVSREKKESFPLTVTSAQKNPTAFYLCASSSTGNYEQYFGPGTRLTVT.

This clone was detected once. The rearrangement joins TRBV11-3 to TRBJ2-7; D is perhaps TRBD1 (6 bases). The CDR3 consists of 18 residues. The germline gives CDR1 SGHNT, CDR2 YENEEA. V was shortened by 2 bases and J by 7 bases, with 27 bases between the two germline ends. The CDR3 reads CASSLIGIGQILPTEQYF. The CDR3, as DNA: TGTGCCAGCAGCTTAATCGGTATAGGACAGATTCTTCCCACGGAGCAGTACTTC.

This chain uses TRBV28 with TRBJ1-1, with a tentative D call TRBD1 (5 bases). With 6 bases removed from V and 4 bases from J, the gap between germline ends came to 12 bases. The CDR3 totals 13 residues. The germline CDR1 and CDR2 sequences are MDHEN and SYDVKM. CDR3 amino acids: CASSLQEGTEAFF. The CDR3 region has the DNA TGTGCCAGCAGCCTACAGGAAGGCACTGAAGCTTTCTTT.

This clone was seen just once. The V call is TRBV18, the J call TRBJ1-5, with D possibly being TRBD1 (6 bases). CDR1 and CDR2 from the germline V gene are KGHSH and LQKENI. The CDR3 covers 15 residues. V lost 3 bases, J lost 6 bases, and 15 bases lay in between. This CDR3 is CASSPVQGMSQPQHF. DNA of the CDR3: TGTGCCAGCTCACCGGTACAGGGTATGAGTCAGCCCCAGCATTTT.